These T cell receptor beta chains were read from a single sample in a study of T-cell reconstitution after alpha-beta-depleted transplantation in children. Each CDR3 protein gets one entry after TCRdb re-called the PCR reads with MiXCR. Of 7,000 to 9,500 distinct CDR3 sequences listed, around 30% are singletons. This specimen consisted of peripheral blood, obtained 60 days after TCRalphabeta/CD19-depleted stem cell transplant. These receptors were taken from a boy under two years old who had a stem cell transplant for SCID, so the T cells may come from the graft donor. Both conserved end residues are part of each CDR3. Fields, in order: V gene, D gene, CDR3 length, J gene, clone size, CDR3 protein, CDR3 DNA. The D gene is left open where the match is weak. Clone size is stated in some rows and not others, as once, few, many or a class when expanded.

>TRBV6-1|TRBD2|16|TRBJ2-1|NA
CASRPPPGTSGNEQFF
TGTGCCAGCAGGCCGCCCCCCGGGACTAGCGGCAATGAGCAGTTCTTC
>TRBV5-1|NA|16|TRBJ1-4|medium-sized
CASSEVQGTYKEKLFF
TGCGCCAGCAGCGAGGTGCAGGGGACCTATAAAGAAAAACTGTTTTTT
>TRBV28|NA|12|TRBJ2-1|few
CAGGASYNEQFF
TGTGCCGGGGGGGCTAGCTACAATGAGCAGTTCTTC
>TRBV9|TRBD1|14|TRBJ1-2|medium-sized
CASSPWTGHYGYTF
TGTGCCAGCAGCCCTTGGACAGGGCACTATGGCTACACCTTC
>TRBV20-1|NA|15|TRBJ2-6|medium-sized
CSASPGPFGANVLTF
TGCAGTGCTAGTCCGGGGCCCTTTGGGGCCAACGTCCTGACTTTC
>TRBV14|NA|16|TRBJ2-4|medium-sized
CASSHLKEGGKNIQYF
TGTGCCAGCAGCCACTTAAAGGAGGGAGGCAAAAACATTCAGTACTTC
>TRBV7-9|NA|14|TRBJ1-1|medium-sized
CASSFGGQNTEAFF
TGTGCCAGCAGCTTTGGGGGACAGAACACTGAAGCTTTCTTT
>TRBV6-5|NA|14|TRBJ1-3|many
CASSYSGPANTIYF
TGTGCCAGCAGTTACTCGGGACCCGCAAACACCATATATTTT
>TRBV12-2|NA|16|TRBJ1-2|NA
CASRLVTQGSNYGYTF
TGTGCAAGTCGCTTAGTGACCCAGGGATCTAACTATGGCTACACCTTC
>TRBV3-1|NA|16|TRBJ2-2|medium-sized
CASSQWGQPNTGELFF
TGTGCCAGCAGCCAATGGGGGCAGCCAAACACCGGGGAGCTGTTTTTT
>TRBV5-4|NA|15|TRBJ2-2|NA
CASSLADPNTGELFF
TGTGCCAGCAGCTTGGCCGATCCGAACACCGGGGAGCTGTTTTTT
>TRBV20-1|TRBD2|14|TRBJ2-3|medium-sized
CSAGRAGYTDTQYF
TGCAGTGCTGGGAGGGCGGGATACACAGATACGCAGTATTTT
>TRBV24-1|NA|18|TRBJ2-2|medium-sized
CATSAPPGPTANTGELFF
TGTGCCACCAGTGCCCCGCCGGGACCCACTGCGAACACCGGGGAGCTGTTTTTT
>TRBV9|NA|14|TRBJ2-4|many
CASSPRVAKNIQYF
TGTGCCAGCAGCCCGAGGGTAGCCAAAAACATTCAGTACTTC
>TRBV12-3/TRBV12-4|NA|16|TRBJ2-5|NA
CASSLTGPGRTETQYF
TGTGCCAGCAGTTTAACGGGGCCAGGGCGGACGGAGACCCAGTACTTC
>TRBV6-5|NA|13|TRBJ1-2|many
CASSPGRGYGYTF
TGTGCCAGCAGCCCCGGCAGGGGATATGGCTACACCTTC
>TRBV12-3/TRBV12-4|TRBD1|12|TRBJ1-2|NA
CASRRQGRGYTF
TGTGCCAGCAGACGACAGGGCAGGGGCTACACCTTC
>TRBV3-1|TRBD1|15|TRBJ2-1|NA
CASSQGGQPNNEQFF
TGTGCCAGCAGCCAAGGGGGACAGCCAAACAATGAGCAGTTCTTC
>TRBV6-5|NA|12|TRBJ1-2|many
CASRRYNYGYTF
TGTGCCAGCAGAAGATATAACTATGGCTACACCTTC
>TRBV5-1|NA|15|TRBJ1-4|medium-sized
CASSLGTALFEKLFF
TGCGCCAGCAGCTTGGGGACAGCCTTGTTCGAAAAACTGTTTTTT
>TRBV11-1|NA|19|TRBJ2-6|many
CASSLVTVGTYSGANVLTF
TGTGCCAGCAGCTTAGTAACTGTTGGCACCTACTCTGGGGCCAACGTCCTGACTTTC
>TRBV6-1|NA|13|TRBJ2-1|NA
CAIIHQGGNEQFF
TGTGCCATCATCCATCAAGGAGGCAATGAGCAGTTCTTC
>TRBV19|TRBD1|16|TRBJ2-1|many
CASSTVTGTPYNEQFF
TGTGCCAGTAGTACCGTGACAGGGACCCCCTACAATGAGCAGTTCTTC
>TRBV29-1|NA|13|TRBJ1-2|medium-sized
CSIPKPANYGYTF
TGCAGCATACCCAAACCTGCTAACTATGGCTACACCTTC
>TRBV2|NA|24|TRBJ2-1|medium-sized
CASSEDPTVPGGQNPPTGDNEQFF
TGTGCCAGCAGTGAAGACCCGACCGTTCCCGGCGGACAGAATCCACCGACAGGAGACAATGAGCAGTTCTTC
>TRBV10-3|NA|16|TRBJ2-1|NA
CATWDRGLLKVNEQFF
TGTGCCACTTGGGACCGGGGGCTCCTGAAAGTGAATGAGCAGTTCTTC
>TRBV10-3|NA|14|TRBJ1-5|medium-sized
CAISGGTSNQPQHF
TGTGCCATCAGTGGTGGGACAAGCAATCAGCCCCAGCATTTT
>TRBV6-5|TRBD2|15|TRBJ2-5|medium-sized
CASSYRRRRGETQYF
TGTGCCAGCAGTTACCGACGACGGCGGGGGGAGACCCAGTACTTC
>TRBV19|NA|13|TRBJ1-5|few
CASTPGSNQPQHF
TGTGCCAGTACTCCCGGTAGCAATCAGCCCCAGCATTTT
>TRBV5-1|TRBD2|19|TRBJ2-1|NA
CASSALTSGRVGVYNEQFF
TGCGCCAGCAGCGCCCTGACTAGCGGGAGGGTTGGGGTTTACAATGAGCAGTTCTTC
>TRBV29-1|NA|15|TRBJ2-5|medium-sized
CSVEGGDGWWETQYF
TGCAGCGTTGAAGGGGGGGACGGTTGGTGGGAGACCCAGTACTTC
>TRBV7-9|NA|14|TRBJ1-1|many
CASSLGNGNTEAFF
TGTGCCAGCAGCTTGGGAAATGGGAACACTGAAGCTTTCTTT
>TRBV20-1|TRBD2|15|TRBJ2-5|many
CSARARRGGQETQYF
TGCAGTGCTAGAGCGAGGCGGGGGGGACAAGAGACCCAGTACTTC
>TRBV7-9|TRBD1|14|TRBJ2-5|NA
CASSPSGDRETQYF
TGTGCCAGCAGCCCTAGTGGGGACAGGGAGACCCAGTACTTC
>TRBV7-9|NA|14|TRBJ2-3|many
CASASELWADTQYF
TGTGCCAGCGCTAGTGAGCTGTGGGCCGATACGCAGTATTTT
>TRBV3-1|TRBD1|17|TRBJ1-5|medium-sized
CASSQDPRTGIKQPQHF
TGTGCCAGCAGCCAAGATCCTAGGACAGGTATTAAACAGCCCCAGCATTTT
>TRBV7-4|TRBD1|16|TRBJ1-4|medium-sized
CASSFLGQVTNEKLFF
TGTGCCAGCAGCTTTCTCGGACAGGTCACTAATGAAAAACTGTTTTTT
>TRBV6-2/TRBV6-3|NA|16|TRBJ2-1|medium-sized
CASSYKAAASYNEQFF
TGTGCCAGCAGTTATAAGGCGGCCGCGTCCTACAATGAGCAGTTCTTC
>TRBV7-9|TRBD2|14|TRBJ2-1|NA
CASSLGGRYNEQFF
TGTGCCAGCAGCTTAGGCGGGAGGTACAATGAGCAGTTCTTC
>TRBV6-5|NA|16|TRBJ1-1|medium-sized
CASSYSILWRDTEAFF
TGTGCCAGCAGTTACTCCATTTTATGGAGAGACACTGAAGCTTTCTTT
>TRBV18|TRBD2|15|TRBJ2-3|many
CASSPCGGATDTQYF
TGTGCCAGCTCACCTTGCGGGGGGGCCACAGATACGCAGTATTTT
>TRBV5-6|NA|14|TRBJ1-1|many
CASSRRWGHTEAFF
TGTGCCAGCAGCCGGAGGTGGGGGCATACTGAAGCTTTCTTT
>TRBV18|NA|14|TRBJ2-7|medium-sized
CASSKLLDAYEQYF
TGTGCCAGCTCCAAGCTTCTTGATGCCTACGAGCAGTACTTC
>TRBV7-6|TRBD2|18|TRBJ2-2|medium-sized
CASSFVTSGPKRTGELFF
TGTGCCAGCAGCTTTGTGACTAGCGGGCCGAAGCGCACCGGGGAGCTGTTTTTT
>TRBV18|NA|15|TRBJ2-1|medium-sized
CASSPAGGFYNEQFF
TGTGCCAGCTCACCGGCAGGGGGGTTCTACAATGAGCAGTTCTTC
>TRBV7-8|NA|18|TRBJ2-7|NA
CASVPRLHLPTETYEQYF
TGTGCCAGCGTACCCAGGCTTCACCTCCCCACTGAGACCTACGAGCAGTACTTC
>TRBV5-6|NA|14|TRBJ2-2|medium-sized
CASSLGSNTGELFF
TGTGCCAGCAGCTTGGGCAGCAACACCGGGGAGCTGTTTTTT
>TRBV20-1|TRBD1|13|TRBJ1-1|medium-sized
CSAPTGAGAEAFF
TGCAGTGCCCCTACAGGGGCTGGGGCTGAAGCTTTCTTT
>TRBV7-9|NA|14|TRBJ2-1|medium-sized
CASSLGAGRSEQFF
TGTGCCAGCAGCTTAGGGGCAGGGAGAAGTGAGCAGTTCTTC
>TRBV6-5|NA|14|TRBJ1-4|few
CASSNDGVPEKLFF
TGTGCCAGCAGTAACGACGGGGTGCCAGAAAAACTGTTTTTT
>TRBV12-3/TRBV12-4|TRBD1|14|TRBJ2-1|NA
CASSIRTGEGEQFF
TGTGCCAGCAGTATCAGGACAGGGGAAGGGGAGCAGTTCTTC